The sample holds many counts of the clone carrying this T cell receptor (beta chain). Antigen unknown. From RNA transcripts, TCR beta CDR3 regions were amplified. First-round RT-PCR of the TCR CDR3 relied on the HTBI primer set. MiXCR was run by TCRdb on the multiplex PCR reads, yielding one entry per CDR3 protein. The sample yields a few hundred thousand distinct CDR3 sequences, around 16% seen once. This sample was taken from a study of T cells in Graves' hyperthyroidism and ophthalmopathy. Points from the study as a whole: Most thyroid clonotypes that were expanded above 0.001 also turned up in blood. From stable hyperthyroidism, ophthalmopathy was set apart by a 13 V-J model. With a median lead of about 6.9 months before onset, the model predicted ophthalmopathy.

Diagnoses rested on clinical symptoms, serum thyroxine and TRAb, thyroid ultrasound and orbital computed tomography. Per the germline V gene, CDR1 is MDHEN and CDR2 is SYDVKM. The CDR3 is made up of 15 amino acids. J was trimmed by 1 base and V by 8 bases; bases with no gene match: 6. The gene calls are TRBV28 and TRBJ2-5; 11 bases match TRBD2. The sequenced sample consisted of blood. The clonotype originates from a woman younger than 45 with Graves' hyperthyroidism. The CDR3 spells CASSGTSGIQETQYF. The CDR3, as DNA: TGTGCCAGCTCCGGGACTAGCGGAATCCAAGAGACCCAGTACTTC.